This T cell receptor beta chain originates from a study of OX40 agonist ivuxolimab in advanced cancers. This clone was found once. Its antigen is not known. Using immunoSEQ multiplex PCR, the repertoire was profiled, and TCRdb retains in-frame clones only, with some absent. Of roughly 42,000 clones listed, approximately 83% are singletons. The V end was cut by 10 bases, the J end by 0 bases, with 21 bases between. Looked up from germline, CDR1 is MRHNA and CDR2 is SNTAGT. The CDR3 loop spans 16 amino acids. Findings of the study overall: At 0.1 to 3.0 mg/kg, CD4+ and CD8+ blood T cells expanded clonally by week 6. Which antigen the expanded peripheral T cells recognized is unknown.

The source material was CD4+ or CD8+ T cells sorted from blood, sampled in a trial of the OX40 agonist ivuxolimab. The source of this sequence is an adult with an advanced solid tumor such as melanoma, head and neck, liver or kidney cancer. The J gene is TRBJ1-2, the V gene TRBV6-4, with D possibly TRBD1 on 6 matching bases. The CDR3 DNA reads as TGTGCCAACTTTCAGGGGACTAACCTTTCTAACTATGGCTACACCTTC. It codes for CANFQGTNLSNYGYTF.